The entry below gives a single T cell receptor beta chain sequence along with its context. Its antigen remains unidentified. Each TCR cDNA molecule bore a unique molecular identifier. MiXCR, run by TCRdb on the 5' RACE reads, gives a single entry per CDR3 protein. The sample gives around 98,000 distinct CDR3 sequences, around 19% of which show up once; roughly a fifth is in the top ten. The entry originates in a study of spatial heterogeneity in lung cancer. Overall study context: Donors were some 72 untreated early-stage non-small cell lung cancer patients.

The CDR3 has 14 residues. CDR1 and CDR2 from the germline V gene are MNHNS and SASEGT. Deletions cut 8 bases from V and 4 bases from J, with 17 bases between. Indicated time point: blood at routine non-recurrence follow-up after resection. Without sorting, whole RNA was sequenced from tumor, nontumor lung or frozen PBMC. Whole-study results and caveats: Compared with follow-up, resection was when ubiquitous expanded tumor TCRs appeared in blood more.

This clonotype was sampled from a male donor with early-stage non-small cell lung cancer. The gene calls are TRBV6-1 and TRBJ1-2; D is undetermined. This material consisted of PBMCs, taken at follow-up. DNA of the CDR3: TGTGCCAGCGATGACAACACCGGACTCTATGGCTACACCTTC. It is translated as CASDDNTGLYGYTF.